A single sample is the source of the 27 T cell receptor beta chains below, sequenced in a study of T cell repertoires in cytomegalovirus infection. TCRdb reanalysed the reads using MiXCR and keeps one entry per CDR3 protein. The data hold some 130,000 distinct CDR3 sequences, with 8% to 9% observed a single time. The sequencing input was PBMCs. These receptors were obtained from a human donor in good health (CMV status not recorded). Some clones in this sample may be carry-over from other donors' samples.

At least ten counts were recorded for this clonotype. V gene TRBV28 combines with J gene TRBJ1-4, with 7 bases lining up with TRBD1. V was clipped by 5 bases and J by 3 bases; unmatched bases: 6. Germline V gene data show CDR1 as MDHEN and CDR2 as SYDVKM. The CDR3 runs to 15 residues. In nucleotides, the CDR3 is TGTGCCAGCAGTCGCGCCGGGACAGCTAATGAAAAACTGTTTTTT. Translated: CASSRAGTANEKLFF.

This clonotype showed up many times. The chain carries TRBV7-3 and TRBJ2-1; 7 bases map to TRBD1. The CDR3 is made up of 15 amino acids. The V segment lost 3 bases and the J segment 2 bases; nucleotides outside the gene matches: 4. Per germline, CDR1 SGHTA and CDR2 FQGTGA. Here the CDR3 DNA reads TGTGCCAGCAGCTTCAGCCAGGGGGCCTACAATGAGCAGTTCTTC. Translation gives CASSFSQGAYNEQFF.

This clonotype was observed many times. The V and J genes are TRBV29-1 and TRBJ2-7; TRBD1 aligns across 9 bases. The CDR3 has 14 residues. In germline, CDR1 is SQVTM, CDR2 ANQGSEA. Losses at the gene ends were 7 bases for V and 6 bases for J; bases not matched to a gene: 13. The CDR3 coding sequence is TGCAGCGCACAATCTGGGACAGGGTCCCGCGAGCAGTACTTC. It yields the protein CSAQSGTGSREQYF.

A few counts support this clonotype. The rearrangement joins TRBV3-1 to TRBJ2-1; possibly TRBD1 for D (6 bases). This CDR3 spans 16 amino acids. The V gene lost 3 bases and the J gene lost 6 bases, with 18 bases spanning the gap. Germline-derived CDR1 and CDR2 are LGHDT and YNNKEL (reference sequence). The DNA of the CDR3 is TGTGCCAGCAGCCACTCCCACAGGGTTTCAGGCAATGAGCAGTTCTTC. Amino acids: CASSHSHRVSGNEQFF.

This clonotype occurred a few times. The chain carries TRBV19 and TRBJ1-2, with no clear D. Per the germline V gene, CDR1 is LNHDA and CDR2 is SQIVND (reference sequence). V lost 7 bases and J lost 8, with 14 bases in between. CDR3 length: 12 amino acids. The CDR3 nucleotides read TGTGCCAGTAACCGTCCTTGGGAAGGCTACACCTTC. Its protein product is CASNRPWEGYTF. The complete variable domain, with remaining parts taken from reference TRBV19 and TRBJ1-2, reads DGGITQSPKYLFRKEGQNVTLSCEQNLNHDAMYWYRQDPGQGLRLIYYSQIVNDFQKGDIAEGYSVSREKKESFPLTVTSAQKNPTAFYLCASNRPWEGYTFGSGTRLTVV.

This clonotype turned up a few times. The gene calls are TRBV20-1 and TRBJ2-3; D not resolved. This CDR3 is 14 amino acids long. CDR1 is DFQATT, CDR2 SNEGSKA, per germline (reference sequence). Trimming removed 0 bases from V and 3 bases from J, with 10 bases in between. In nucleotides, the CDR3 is TGCAGTGCTAGAGATCAAGGCGGTACAGATACGCAGTATTTT. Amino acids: CSARDQGGTDTQYF.

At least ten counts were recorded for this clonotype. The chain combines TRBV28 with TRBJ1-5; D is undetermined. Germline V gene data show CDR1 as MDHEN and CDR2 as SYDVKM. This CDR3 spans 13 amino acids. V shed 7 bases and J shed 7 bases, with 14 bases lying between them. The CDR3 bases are TGTGCCAGCATTATGTCGGGGAAGCAGCCCCAGCATTTT. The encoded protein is CASIMSGKQPQHF.

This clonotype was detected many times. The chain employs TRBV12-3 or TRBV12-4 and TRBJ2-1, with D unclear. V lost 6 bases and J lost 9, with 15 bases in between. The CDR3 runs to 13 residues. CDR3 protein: CASRDLLHGEQFF. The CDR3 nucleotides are TGTGCCAGCAGGGACCTCCTACATGGTGAGCAGTTCTTC.

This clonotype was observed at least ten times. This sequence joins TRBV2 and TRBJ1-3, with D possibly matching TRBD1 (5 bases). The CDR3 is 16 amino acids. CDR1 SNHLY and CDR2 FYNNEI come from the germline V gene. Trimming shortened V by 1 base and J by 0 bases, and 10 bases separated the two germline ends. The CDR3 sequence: CASSEGRGLSGNTIYF. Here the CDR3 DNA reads TGTGCCAGCAGTGAAGGGAGGGGTCTCTCTGGAAACACCATATATTTT.

The CDR3 DNA sequence: TGTGCCAGCAGTCGCGAGGCCACTAATGAAAAACTGTTTTTT. Encoded protein: CASSREATNEKLFF. The J gene is TRBJ1-4, the V gene TRBV12-3 or TRBV12-4; D ambiguous. The ends were cut back, 5 bases at V and 2 bases at J, with 9 bases in the middle. The CDR3 runs to 14 residues.

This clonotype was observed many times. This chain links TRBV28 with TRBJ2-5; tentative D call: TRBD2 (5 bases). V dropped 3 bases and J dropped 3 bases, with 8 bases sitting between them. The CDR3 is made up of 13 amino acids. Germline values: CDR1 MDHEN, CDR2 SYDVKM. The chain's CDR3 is CASSFFGEETQYF. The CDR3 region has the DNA TGTGCCAGCAGTTTCTTCGGGGAAGAGACCCAGTACTTC.

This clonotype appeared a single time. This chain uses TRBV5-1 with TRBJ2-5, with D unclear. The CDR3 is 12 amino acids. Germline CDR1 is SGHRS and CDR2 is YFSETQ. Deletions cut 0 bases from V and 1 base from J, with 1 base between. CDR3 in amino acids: CASSLVQETQYF. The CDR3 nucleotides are TGCGCCAGCAGCTTGGTCCAAGAGACCCAGTACTTC.

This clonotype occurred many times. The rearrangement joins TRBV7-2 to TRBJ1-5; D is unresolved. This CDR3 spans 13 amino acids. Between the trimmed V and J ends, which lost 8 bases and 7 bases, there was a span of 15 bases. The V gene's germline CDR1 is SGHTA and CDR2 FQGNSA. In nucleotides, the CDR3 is TGTGCCAGCGGAAGCGGCCTTCAGCAGCCCCAGCATTTT. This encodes CASGSGLQQPQHF. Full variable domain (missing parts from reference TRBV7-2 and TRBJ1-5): GAGVSQSPSNKVTEKGKDVELRCDPISGHTALYWYRQSLGQGLEFLIYFQGNSAPDKSGLPSDRFSAERTGGSVSTLTIQRTQQEDSAVYLCASGSGLQQPQHFGDGTRLSIL.

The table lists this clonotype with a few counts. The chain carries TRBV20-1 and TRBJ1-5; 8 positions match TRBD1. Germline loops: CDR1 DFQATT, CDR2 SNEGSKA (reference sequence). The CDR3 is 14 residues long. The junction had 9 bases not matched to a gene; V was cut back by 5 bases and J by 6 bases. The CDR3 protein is CSASTGGSGQPQHF. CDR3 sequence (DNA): TGCAGTGCTTCCACAGGGGGAAGTGGTCAGCCCCAGCATTTT.

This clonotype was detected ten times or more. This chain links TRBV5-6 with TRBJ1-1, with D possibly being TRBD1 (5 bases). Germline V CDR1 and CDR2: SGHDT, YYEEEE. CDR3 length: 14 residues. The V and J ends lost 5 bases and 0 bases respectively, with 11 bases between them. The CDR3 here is CASSPGTVNTEAFF. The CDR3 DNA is TGTGCCAGCAGTCCCGGGACGGTGAACACTGAAGCTTTCTTT.

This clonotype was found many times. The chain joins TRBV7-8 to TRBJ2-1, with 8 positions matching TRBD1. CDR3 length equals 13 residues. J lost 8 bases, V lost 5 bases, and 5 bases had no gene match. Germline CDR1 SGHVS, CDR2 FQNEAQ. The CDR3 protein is CASSPGTGDEQFF. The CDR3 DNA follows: TGTGCCAGCAGCCCGGGGACAGGCGATGAGCAGTTCTTC.

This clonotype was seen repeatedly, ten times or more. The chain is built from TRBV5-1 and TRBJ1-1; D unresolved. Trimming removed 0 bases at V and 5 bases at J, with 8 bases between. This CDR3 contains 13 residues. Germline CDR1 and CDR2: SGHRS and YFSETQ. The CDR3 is CASSLATETEAFF. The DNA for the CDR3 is TGCGCCAGCAGCTTGGCGACGGAGACTGAAGCTTTCTTT.

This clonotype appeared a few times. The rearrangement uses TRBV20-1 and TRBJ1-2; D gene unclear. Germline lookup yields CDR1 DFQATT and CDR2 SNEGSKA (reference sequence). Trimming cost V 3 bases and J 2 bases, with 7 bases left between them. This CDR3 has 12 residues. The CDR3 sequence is CSASEGNYGYTF. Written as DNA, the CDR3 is TGCAGTGCTAGCGAAGGGAACTATGGCTACACCTTC.

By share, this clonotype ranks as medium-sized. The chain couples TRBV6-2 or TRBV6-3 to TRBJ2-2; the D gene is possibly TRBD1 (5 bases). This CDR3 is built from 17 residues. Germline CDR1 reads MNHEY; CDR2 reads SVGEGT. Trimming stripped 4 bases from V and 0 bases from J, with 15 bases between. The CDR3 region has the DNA TGTGCCAGCAGTTCGCAACAGGTTGACCCGAACACCGGGGAGCTGTTTTTT. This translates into CASSSQQVDPNTGELFF.

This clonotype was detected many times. In DNA, the CDR3 is TGCGCCAGCAGTCCAATTCCGACTAGCGGGGGGAATGAGCAGTTCTTC. It translates to CASSPIPTSGGNEQFF. The chain recombines TRBV4-1 with TRBJ2-1, with 13 nucleotides matching TRBD2. This CDR3 is 16 amino acids long. With 6 bases clipped from V and 7 bases from J, the junction kept 9 bases outside the gene matches. Germline CDR1 MGHRA, CDR2 YSYEKL.

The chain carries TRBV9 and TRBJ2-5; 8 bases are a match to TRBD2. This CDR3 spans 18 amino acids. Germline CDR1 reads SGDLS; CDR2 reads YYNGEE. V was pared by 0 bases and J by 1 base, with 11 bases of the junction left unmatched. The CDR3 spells CASSVGRTSWGFQETQYF. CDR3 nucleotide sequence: TGTGCCAGCAGCGTAGGTAGGACTAGCTGGGGGTTCCAAGAGACCCAGTACTTC.

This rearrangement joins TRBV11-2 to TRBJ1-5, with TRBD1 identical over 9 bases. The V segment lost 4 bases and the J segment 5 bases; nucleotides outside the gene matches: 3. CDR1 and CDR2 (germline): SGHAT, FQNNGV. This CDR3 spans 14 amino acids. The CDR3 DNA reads TGTGCCAGCAGCTGGGACAGGGAATATCAGCCCCAGCATTTT. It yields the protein CASSWDREYQPQHF.

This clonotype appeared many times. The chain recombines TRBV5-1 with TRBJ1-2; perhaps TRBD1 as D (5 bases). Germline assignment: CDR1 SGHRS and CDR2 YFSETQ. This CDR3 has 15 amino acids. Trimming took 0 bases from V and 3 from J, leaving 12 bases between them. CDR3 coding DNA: TGCGCCAGCAGCTTGGATTCAGGGAGGGACTATGGCTACACCTTC. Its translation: CASSLDSGRDYGYTF.

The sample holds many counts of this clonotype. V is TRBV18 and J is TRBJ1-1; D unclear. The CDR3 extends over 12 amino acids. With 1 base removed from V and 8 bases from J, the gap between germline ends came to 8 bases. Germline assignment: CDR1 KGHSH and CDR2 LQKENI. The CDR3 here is CASSPLRGEAFF. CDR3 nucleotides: TGTGCCAGCTCACCACTCCGAGGGGAAGCTTTCTTT. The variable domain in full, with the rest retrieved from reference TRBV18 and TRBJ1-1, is NAGVMQNPRHLVRRRGQEARLRCSPMKGHSHVYWYRQLPEEGLKFMVYLQKENIIDESGMPKERFSAEFPKEGPSILRIQQVVRGDSAAYFCASSPLRGEAFFGQGTRLTVV.

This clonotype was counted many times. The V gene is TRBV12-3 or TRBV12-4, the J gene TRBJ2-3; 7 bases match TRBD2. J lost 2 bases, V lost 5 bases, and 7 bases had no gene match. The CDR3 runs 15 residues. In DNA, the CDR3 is TGTGCCAGCAGTAGCAGAGCGGGGCCCACAGATACGCAGTATTTT. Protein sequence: CASSSRAGPTDTQYF.

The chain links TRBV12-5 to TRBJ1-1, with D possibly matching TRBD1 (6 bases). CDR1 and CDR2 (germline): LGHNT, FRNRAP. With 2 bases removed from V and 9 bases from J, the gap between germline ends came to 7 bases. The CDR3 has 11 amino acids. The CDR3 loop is CASGLTGKAFF. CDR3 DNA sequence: TGTGCTAGTGGTTTGACAGGGAAAGCTTTCTTT.

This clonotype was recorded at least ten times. The chain's CDR3 is CASSSRSDGRETQYF. The CDR3 DNA follows: TGTGCCAGCAGTTCTAGGTCCGATGGGAGGGAGACCCAGTACTTC. This chain uses TRBV12-3 or TRBV12-4 with TRBJ2-5; TRBD2 might be the D (6 bases). With 4 bases removed from V and 5 bases from J, the gap between germline ends came to 17 bases. CDR3 size: 15 residues.